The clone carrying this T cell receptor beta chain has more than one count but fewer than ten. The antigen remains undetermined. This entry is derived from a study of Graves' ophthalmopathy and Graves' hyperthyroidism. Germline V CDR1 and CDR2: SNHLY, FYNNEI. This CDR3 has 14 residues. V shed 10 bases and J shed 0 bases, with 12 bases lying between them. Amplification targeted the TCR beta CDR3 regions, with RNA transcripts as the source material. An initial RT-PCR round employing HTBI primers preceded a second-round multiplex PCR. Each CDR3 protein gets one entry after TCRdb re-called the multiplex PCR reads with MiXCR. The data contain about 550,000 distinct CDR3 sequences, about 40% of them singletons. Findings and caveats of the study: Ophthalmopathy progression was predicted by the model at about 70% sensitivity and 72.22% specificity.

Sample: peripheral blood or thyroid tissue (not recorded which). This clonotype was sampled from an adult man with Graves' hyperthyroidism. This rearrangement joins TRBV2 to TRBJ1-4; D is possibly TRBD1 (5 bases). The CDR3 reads CAIGDGSTNEKLFF. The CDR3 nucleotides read TGTGCCATAGGGGATGGATCAACTAATGAAAAACTGTTTTTT.